A selection of T cell receptor beta chains follows, all from one sample in a study of blood T cell repertoires in COVID-19. Some clones are missing from TCRdb's copy, which holds only in-frame ones; the method was immunoSEQ multiplex PCR. This sample has under 350,000 clones, with about 86% found just once. Sequenced sample: PBMCs or T cells enriched from blood (not recorded which). The receptors derive from a woman between 40 and 55 years old with acute COVID-19. The CDR3 runs from the conserved cysteine through the conserved F or W. The D gene is left open where the match is weak. A row's size may be missing; if present it is once, few, many or a size class.

clone_size,v_call,j_call,d_call,cdr3_aa,cdr3_nt
NA,TRBV6-1,TRBJ1-2,TRBD1,CASSEYQGAKGYTF,TGTGCCAGCAGTGAATATCAGGGGGCGAAGGGCTACACCTTC
NA,TRBV2,TRBJ1-1,NA,CASSAYRSQGVTEAFF,TGTGCCAGCAGTGCTTACAGGAGCCAGGGCGTTACTGAAGCTTTCTTT
NA,TRBV12-3/TRBV12-4,TRBJ2-3,NA,CASRVSGTDTQYF,TGTGCCAGCAGGGTCTCGGGCACAGATACGCAGTATTTT
NA,TRBV4-1,TRBJ1-1,NA,CASSQVSGVYTEAFF,TGCGCCAGCAGCCAAGTCTCAGGGGTTTACACTGAAGCTTTCTTT
once,TRBV7-9,TRBJ2-1,NA,CASAPREGGAEQFF,TGTGCCAGCGCCCCCAGGGAGGGGGGGGCTGAGCAGTTCTTC
NA,TRBV3-1/TRBV3-2,TRBJ2-1,TRBD1,CASSPGQTGNEQFF,TGTGCCAGCAGCCCGGGACAGACCGGGAATGAGCAGTTCTTC
NA,TRBV9,TRBJ2-5,TRBD2,CASSAGLAGSQETQYF,TGTGCCAGCAGCGCGGGACTAGCGGGATCCCAAGAGACCCAGTACTTC
NA,TRBV20-1,TRBJ2-5,NA,CSAQRQETQYF,TGCAGTGCCCAGCGGCAAGAGACCCAGTACTTC
NA,TRBV6-5,TRBJ1-2,NA,CASSYTGDYGYTF,TGTGCCAGCAGTTACACTGGTGACTATGGCTACACCTTC
NA,TRBV4-2,TRBJ2-1,TRBD2,CASSMGGETYNEQFF,TGTGCCAGCAGCATGGGGGGGGAGACCTACAATGAGCAGTTCTTC
NA,TRBV24-1,TRBJ2-7,TRBD1,CATSDGGTGRGEQYF,TGTGCCACCAGTGATGGCGGGACAGGGCGTGGAGAGCAGTACTTC
NA,TRBV20-1,TRBJ2-1,NA,CSASWEKQFF,TGCAGTGCTAGCTGGGAGAAGCAGTTCTTC